This T cell receptor beta chain was found in a study of shared clonotypes between healthy human individuals. Looking at the study overall: Aged between 18 and 49, the donors were two women and a few men.

The repertoire was sequenced with immunoSEQ multiplex PCR; TCRdb's copy has only in-frame clones and lacks some. The table has about 490,000 clones, around 80% seen once. Trimming cost V 0 bases and J 2 bases, with 6 bases left between them. Germline V CDR1 and CDR2: SGHKS, YYEKEE (reference sequence). The CDR3 extends over 14 amino acids. Sequenced input: PBMCs. The V call is TRBV5-5, the J call TRBJ2-1; D unclear. This sequence was found in a woman in her 40s in good health. Some clones in this sample may be carry-over from other donors' samples. CDR3 protein: CASSLASTYNEQFF. In nucleotides, the CDR3 is TGTGCCAGCAGCTTGGCTTCCACCTACAATGAGCAGTTCTTC.